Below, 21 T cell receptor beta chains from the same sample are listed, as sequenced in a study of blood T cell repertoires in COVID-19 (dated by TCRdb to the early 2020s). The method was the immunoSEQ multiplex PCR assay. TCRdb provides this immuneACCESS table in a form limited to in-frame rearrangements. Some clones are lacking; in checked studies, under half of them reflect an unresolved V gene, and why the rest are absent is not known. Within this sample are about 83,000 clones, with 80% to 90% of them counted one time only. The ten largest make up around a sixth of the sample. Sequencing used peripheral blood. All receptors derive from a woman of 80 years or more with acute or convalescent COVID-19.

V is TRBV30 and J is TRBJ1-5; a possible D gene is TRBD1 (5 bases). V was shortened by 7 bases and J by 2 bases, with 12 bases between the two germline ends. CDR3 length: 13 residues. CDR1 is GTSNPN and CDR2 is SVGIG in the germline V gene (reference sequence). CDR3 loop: CALLTGGNQPQHF. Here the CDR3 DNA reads TGTGCCTTGCTGACGGGGGGCAATCAGCCCCAGCATTTT. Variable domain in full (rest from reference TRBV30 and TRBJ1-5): SQTIHQWPATLVQPVGSPLSLECTVEGTSNPNLYWYRQAAGRGLQLLFYSVGIGQISSEVPQNLSASRPQDRQFILSSKKLLLSDSGFYLCALLTGGNQPQHFGDGTRLSIL.

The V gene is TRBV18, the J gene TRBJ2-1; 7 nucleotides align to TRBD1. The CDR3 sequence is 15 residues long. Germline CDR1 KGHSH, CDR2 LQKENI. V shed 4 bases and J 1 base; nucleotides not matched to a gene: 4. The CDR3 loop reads CASSRGTESYNEQFF. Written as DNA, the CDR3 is TGTGCCAGCTCACGGGGGACAGAATCCTACAATGAGCAGTTCTTC. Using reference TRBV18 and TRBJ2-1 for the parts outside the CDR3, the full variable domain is NAGVMQNPRHLVRRRGQEARLRCSPMKGHSHVYWYRQLPEEGLKFMVYLQKENIIDESGMPKERFSAEFPKEGPSILRIQQVVRGDSAAYFCASSRGTESYNEQFFGPGTRLTVL.

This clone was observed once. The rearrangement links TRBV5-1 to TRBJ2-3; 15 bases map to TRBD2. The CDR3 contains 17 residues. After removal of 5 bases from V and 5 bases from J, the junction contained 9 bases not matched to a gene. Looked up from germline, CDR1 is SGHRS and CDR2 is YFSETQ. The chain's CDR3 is CASRYGLAGGPGDTQYF. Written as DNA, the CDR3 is TGCGCCAGCAGGTATGGACTAGCGGGGGGGCCTGGAGATACGCAGTATTTT.

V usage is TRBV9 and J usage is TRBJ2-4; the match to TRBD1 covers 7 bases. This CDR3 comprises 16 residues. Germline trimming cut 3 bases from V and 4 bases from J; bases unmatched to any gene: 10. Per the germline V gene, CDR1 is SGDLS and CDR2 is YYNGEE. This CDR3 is CASSEDPRGTKNIQYF. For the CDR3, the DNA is TGTGCCAGCAGCGAAGACCCCAGGGGGACGAAAAACATTCAGTACTTC.

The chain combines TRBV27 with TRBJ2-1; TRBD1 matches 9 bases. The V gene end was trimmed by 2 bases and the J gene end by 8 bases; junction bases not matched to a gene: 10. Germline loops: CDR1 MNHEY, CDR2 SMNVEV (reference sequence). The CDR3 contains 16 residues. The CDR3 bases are TGTGCCAGCAGTTTAGGTCCGGGACAGGGAGTTGATGAGCAGTTCTTC. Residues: CASSLGPGQGVDEQFF.

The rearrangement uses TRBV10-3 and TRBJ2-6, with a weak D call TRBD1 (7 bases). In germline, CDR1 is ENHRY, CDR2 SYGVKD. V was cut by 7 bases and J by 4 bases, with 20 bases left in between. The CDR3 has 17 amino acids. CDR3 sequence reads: CAIMGQGEVPGANVLTF. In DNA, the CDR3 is TGTGCCATCATGGGGCAGGGGGAGGTTCCCGGGGCCAACGTCCTGACTTTC.

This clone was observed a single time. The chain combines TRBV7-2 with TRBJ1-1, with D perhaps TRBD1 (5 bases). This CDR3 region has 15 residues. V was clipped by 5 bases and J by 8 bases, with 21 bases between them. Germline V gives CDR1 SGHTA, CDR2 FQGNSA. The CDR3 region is CASSLTNPGVTEAFF. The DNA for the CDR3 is TGTGCCAGCAGCCTTACAAATCCGGGGGTCACCGAAGCTTTCTTT.

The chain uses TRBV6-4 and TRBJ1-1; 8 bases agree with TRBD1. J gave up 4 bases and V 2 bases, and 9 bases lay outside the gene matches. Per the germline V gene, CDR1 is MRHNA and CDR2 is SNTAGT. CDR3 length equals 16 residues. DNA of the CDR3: TGTGCCAGCAGTGACCCCGCCCAGGGGGCCTCCACTGAAGCTTTCTTT. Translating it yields CASSDPAQGASTEAFF.

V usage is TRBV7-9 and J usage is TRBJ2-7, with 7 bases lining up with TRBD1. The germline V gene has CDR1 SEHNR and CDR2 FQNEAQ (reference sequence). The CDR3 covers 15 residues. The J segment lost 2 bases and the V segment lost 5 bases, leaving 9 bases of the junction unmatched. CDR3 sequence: CASSPPGGITYEQYF. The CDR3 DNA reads TGTGCCAGCAGCCCCCCAGGGGGAATCACCTACGAGCAGTACTTC.

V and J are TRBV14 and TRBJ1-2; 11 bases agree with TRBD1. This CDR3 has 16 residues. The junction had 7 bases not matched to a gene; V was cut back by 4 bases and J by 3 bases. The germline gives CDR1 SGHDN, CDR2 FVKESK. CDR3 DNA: TGTGCCAGCAGCCCGCTACCGGGACAGGGGGACTATGGCTACACCTTC. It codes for CASSPLPGQGDYGYTF.

The CDR3 reads CASTKGQRETQYF. Written as DNA, the CDR3 is TGTGCCAGCACCAAGGGGCAGAGAGAGACCCAGTACTTC. This chain uses TRBV12-3 or TRBV12-4 with TRBJ2-5; perhaps TRBD1 as D (5 bases). The CDR3 covers 13 residues. Deletions cut 7 bases from V and 4 bases from J, with 13 bases between.

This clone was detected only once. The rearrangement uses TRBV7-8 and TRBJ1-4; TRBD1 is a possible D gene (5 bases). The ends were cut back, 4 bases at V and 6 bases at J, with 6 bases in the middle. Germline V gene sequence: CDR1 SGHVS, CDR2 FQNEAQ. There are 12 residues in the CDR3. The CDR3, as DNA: TGTGCCAGCAGCTCAGGGTATGAAAAACTGTTTTTT. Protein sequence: CASSSGYEKLFF.

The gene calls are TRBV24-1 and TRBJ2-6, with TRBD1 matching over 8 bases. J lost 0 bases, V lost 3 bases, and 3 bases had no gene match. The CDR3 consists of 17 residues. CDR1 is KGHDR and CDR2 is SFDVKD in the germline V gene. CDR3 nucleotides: TGTGCCACCAGTGATCGGACAGGGATCTCTGGGGCCAACGTCCTGACTTTC. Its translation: CATSDRTGISGANVLTF.

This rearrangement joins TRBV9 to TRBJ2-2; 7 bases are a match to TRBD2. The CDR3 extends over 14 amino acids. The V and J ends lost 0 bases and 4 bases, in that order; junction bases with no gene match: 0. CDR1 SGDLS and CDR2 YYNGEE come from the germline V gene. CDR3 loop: CASSVAGGTGELFF. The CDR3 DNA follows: TGTGCCAGCAGCGTAGCGGGGGGCACCGGGGAGCTGTTTTTT. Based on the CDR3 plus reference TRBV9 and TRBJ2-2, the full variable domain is DSGVTQTPKHLITATGQRVTLRCSPRSGDLSVYWYQQSLDQGLQFLIQYYNGEERAKGNILERFSAQQFPDLHSELNLSSLELGDSALYFCASSVAGGTGELFFGEGSRLTVL.

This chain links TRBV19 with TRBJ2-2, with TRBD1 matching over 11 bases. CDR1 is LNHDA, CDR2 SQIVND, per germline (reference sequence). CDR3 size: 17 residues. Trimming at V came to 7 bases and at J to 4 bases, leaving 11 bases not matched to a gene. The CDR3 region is CASNWPSGTGGTGELFF. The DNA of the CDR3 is TGTGCCAGTAACTGGCCCTCCGGGACAGGGGGCACCGGGGAGCTGTTTTTT.

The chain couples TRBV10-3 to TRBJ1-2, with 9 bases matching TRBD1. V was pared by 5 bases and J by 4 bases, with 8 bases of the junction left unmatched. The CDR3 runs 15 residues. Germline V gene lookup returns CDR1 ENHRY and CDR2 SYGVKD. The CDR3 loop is CAISPQGAITYGYTF. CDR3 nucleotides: TGTGCCATCAGTCCACAGGGGGCGATAACCTATGGCTACACCTTC.

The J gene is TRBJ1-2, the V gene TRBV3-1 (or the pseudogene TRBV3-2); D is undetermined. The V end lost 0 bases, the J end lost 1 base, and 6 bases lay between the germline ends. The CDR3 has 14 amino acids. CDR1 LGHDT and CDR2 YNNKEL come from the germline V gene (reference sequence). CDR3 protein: CASSQDPGNYGYTF. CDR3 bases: TGTGCCAGCAGCCAAGATCCGGGTAACTATGGCTACACCTTC.

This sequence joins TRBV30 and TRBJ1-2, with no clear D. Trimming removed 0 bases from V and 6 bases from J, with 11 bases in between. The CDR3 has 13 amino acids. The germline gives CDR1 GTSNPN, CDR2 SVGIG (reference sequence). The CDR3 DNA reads TGTGCCTGGAGTGTGGGCCAGTCCGATGGCTACACCTTC. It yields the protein CAWSVGQSDGYTF.

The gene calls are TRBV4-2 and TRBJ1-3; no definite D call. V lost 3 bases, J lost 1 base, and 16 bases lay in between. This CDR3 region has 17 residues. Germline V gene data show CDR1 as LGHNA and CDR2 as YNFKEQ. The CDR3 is CASSQASEVSSGNTIYF. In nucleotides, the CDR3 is TGTGCCAGCAGCCAGGCATCCGAGGTTTCGTCTGGAAACACCATATATTTT.

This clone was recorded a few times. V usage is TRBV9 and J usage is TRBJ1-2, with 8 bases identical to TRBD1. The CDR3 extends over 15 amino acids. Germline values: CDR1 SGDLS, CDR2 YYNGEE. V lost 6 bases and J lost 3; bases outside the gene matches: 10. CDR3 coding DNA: TGTGCCAGCACCAGGGCCCTACAGGGGGACTATGGCTACACCTTC. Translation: CASTRALQGDYGYTF.

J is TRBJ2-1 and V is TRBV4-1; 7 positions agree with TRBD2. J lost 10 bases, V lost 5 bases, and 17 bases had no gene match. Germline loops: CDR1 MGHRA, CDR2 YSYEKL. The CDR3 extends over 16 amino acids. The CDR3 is CASSYPAGDPGGEQFF. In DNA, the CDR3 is TGCGCCAGCAGCTACCCTGCGGGGGACCCTGGTGGCGAGCAGTTCTTC.